This T cell receptor (beta chain) originates from a study of cytotoxic CD8 clonotypes in ibrutinib-treated CLL. Turning to the study itself: Average yields of around 260,000 productive templates and 75,000 to 95,000 productive rearrangements characterized the samples. Findings and limits, study-wide: The study found clonality rose at ibrutinib response, then fell toward baseline at progression.

The CDR3 sequence is 16 residues long. CDR1 is MNHNY and CDR2 is SVGAGI in the germline V gene (reference sequence). V dropped 7 bases and J dropped 3; count of bases not matched to a gene: 10. The count of this clone is one. What it binds is unknown. Data came from immunoSEQ multiplex PCR; TCRdb stores just in-frame clones and leaves some out. The sample lists about 140,000 clones, approximately 77% seen once, with around 30% in the top ten. The TCR comes from a human donor with chronic lymphocytic leukemia. Sample: PBMCs, taken after 12 months of ibrutinib treatment. V usage is TRBV6-6 and J usage is TRBJ2-1; TRBD1 aligns across 9 bases. Here the CDR3 reads CASKQGAGVLYNEQFF. The DNA of the CDR3 is TGTGCCAGCAAACAGGGGGCAGGTGTACTCTACAATGAGCAGTTCTTC.